The T cell receptor beta chain described here comes from a study of blood T cell repertoires in COVID-19. The overall study: Sample material is recorded as cDNA or gDNA derived from T cells, B-cell-depleted T cells, or PBMCs.

Study processing details: How many nucleated cells were present was estimated from reference gene primer amplification. Method: immunoSEQ multiplex PCR; TCRdb's copy keeps in-frame clones and lacks some. Clonal size and the V and J genes are those of that table, whereas D and trimming came from the DNA. The data contain 290,000 or so clones, about 87% of them singletons. The germline V and J ends were trimmed by 4 bases and 0 bases, with 13 bases remaining between them. The germline CDR1 and CDR2 sequences are SEHNR and FQNEAQ (reference sequence). The CDR3 totals 16 residues. The origin of this receptor is a man in his sixties or seventies with acute or convalescent COVID-19. This chain joins TRBV7-9 and TRBJ2-1; D perhaps matches TRBD2 (5 bases). The material sequenced was peripheral blood. The CDR3 nucleotides read TGTGCCAGCAGCTGGAATGAGGGCCTCTCCTACAATGAGCAGTTCTTC. As protein: CASSWNEGLSYNEQFF.